The 17 T cell receptor beta chains in this list originate from one sample, sequenced in a study of T-cell reconstitution after alpha-beta-depleted transplantation in children. Unique molecular identifiers were built into the TCRbeta library. TCRdb reprocessed the PCR reads with MiXCR, giving one entry per CDR3 protein. The sample includes almost 500,000 distinct CDR3 sequences, roughly a tenth of them seen just once. Here the sequenced sample was PBMCs, taken before TCRalphabeta/CD19-depleted stem cell transplant. The receptors here all came from a child aged 2 to 10 with inherited bone marrow failure, due to receive a stem cell transplant.

This clonotype was seen a handful of times. The chain carries TRBV2 and TRBJ2-2; 7 nucleotides match TRBD2. J gave up 5 bases and V 11 bases, and 8 bases lay outside the gene matches. CDR1 and CDR2 (germline): SNHLY, FYNNEI. The CDR3 is 13 amino acids. CDR3 sequence reads: CAGRAGETGELFF. CDR3 in DNA: TGTGCCGGGCGCGCGGGAGAGACCGGGGAGCTGTTTTTT.

This clonotype was found many times. The chain has TRBV28 and TRBJ2-5; possible D gene TRBD2, 6 bases. The V end lost 3 bases, the J end lost 5 bases, and 10 bases lay between the germline ends. The V gene's germline CDR1 is MDHEN and CDR2 SYDVKM. The CDR3 is 13 residues long. The CDR3 DNA follows: TGTGCCAGCAGTTTCGGGGGATGGGAGACCCAGTACTTC. This translates into CASSFGGWETQYF. The variable domain in full, with the rest retrieved from reference TRBV28 and TRBJ2-5, is DVKVTQSSRYLVKRTGEKVFLECVQDMDHENMFWYRQDPGLGLRLIYFSYDVKMKEKGDIPEGYSVSREKKERFSLILESASTNQTSMYLCASSFGGWETQYFGPGTRLLVL.

At least ten counts were recorded for this clonotype. The chain is built from TRBV20-1 and TRBJ2-7; D not certain. V was clipped by 0 bases and J by 3 bases, with 12 bases between them. The CDR3 loop spans 14 amino acids. Per germline, CDR1 DFQATT and CDR2 SNEGSKA (reference sequence). The DNA of the CDR3 is TGCAGTGCTAGAGATCTTACTGGCTACTACGAGCAGTACTTC. This gives the protein CSARDLTGYYEQYF.

The sample holds many counts of this clonotype. The V and J genes are TRBV10-3 and TRBJ2-1; the match to TRBD2 covers 12 bases. This CDR3 region has 15 residues. Germline lookup yields CDR1 ENHRY and CDR2 SYGVKD. V trimming: 6 bases; J trimming: 4 bases; junction bases outside the gene matches: 4. DNA for the CDR3: TGTGCCATCAGCCGCGGGACTAGCGGGTACAATGAGCAGTTCTTC. The encoded protein is CAISRGTSGYNEQFF.

This clonotype occurred a few times. The chain couples TRBV28 to TRBJ1-3, with TRBD1 matching over 9 bases. Germline V gives CDR1 MDHEN, CDR2 SYDVKM. V dropped 6 bases and J dropped 0; count of bases not matched to a gene: 15. The CDR3 covers 19 residues. The CDR3 DNA is TGTGCCAGCAGCCCCGCGGGTGGGGACAGGGTGAGCTCTGGAAACACCATATATTTT. The encoded protein is CASSPAGGDRVSSGNTIYF.

This clonotype appeared a few times. The gene calls are TRBV20-1 and TRBJ2-4; no reliable D call. CDR1 and CDR2 (germline): DFQATT, SNEGSKA (reference sequence). The germline V and J ends were trimmed by 1 base and 5 bases, with 6 bases remaining between them. CDR3 length equals 12 residues. The CDR3 spells CSARGPENIQYF. As DNA, the CDR3 is TGCAGTGCTAGAGGGCCCGAAAACATTCAGTACTTC.

This clonotype was seen ten or more times. J is TRBJ2-3 and V is TRBV12-3 or TRBV12-4, with TRBD2 as a possible D gene (5 bases). Trimming took off 10 bases at V and 4 bases at J, with 12 bases between the two ends. The CDR3 spans 12 residues. The CDR3 loop reads CATRRAPDTQYF. The CDR3, as DNA: TGTGCCACCCGGCGGGCCCCAGATACGCAGTATTTT.

This clonotype was seen repeatedly, ten times or more. This sequence joins TRBV5-1 and TRBJ2-7; a weak D match, TRBD1 (6 bases). This CDR3 has 14 amino acids. V lost 3 bases to trimming and J lost 3 bases, with 13 bases between them. Germline assignment: CDR1 SGHRS and CDR2 YFSETQ. CDR3 loop: CASSSDSTLYEQYF. The CDR3 DNA is TGCGCCAGCAGCTCGGACAGCACTCTCTACGAGCAGTACTTC.

This clonotype has a single count. This may come from a read error, since a much larger clone is one base off. The chain has TRBV21-1 and TRBJ2-1; the listed D gene, TRBD1, was not tested against the DNA. TRBV21-1 is a recognized pseudogene. The CDR3 runs 16 residues. The CDR3 DNA sequence: TGTGCCAGAAGCACGCGTGGACAGAAAGAGTACAATGAGCAGTTCTTC. It encodes CARSTRGQKEYNEQFF.

This clonotype was counted ten times or more. This chain uses TRBV5-1 with TRBJ2-1, with D hard to call. V gave up 3 bases and J gave up 7 bases, with 17 bases separating them. The CDR3 has 15 residues. Germline V lookup: CDR1 SGHRS, CDR2 YFSETQ. CDR3 region: CASSSDQNSVNEQFF. In nucleotides, the CDR3 is TGCGCCAGCAGCTCTGACCAAAATAGTGTTAATGAGCAGTTCTTC.

The table lists this clonotype with many counts. This chain joins TRBV10-2 and TRBJ1-1; possible D gene TRBD1, 5 bases. The CDR3 has 18 residues. Deletions cut 6 bases from V and 2 bases from J, with 25 bases between. Germline V CDR1 and CDR2: WSHSY, SAAADI. In DNA form, the CDR3 reads TGCGCCAGCAGCTTCCTCCGTCCCGGGACTGAGCTCAACACTGAAGCTTTCTTT. It translates to CASSFLRPGTELNTEAFF.

This rearrangement joins TRBV5-1 to TRBJ1-1; 7 nucleotides align to TRBD1. The CDR3 is 16 residues long. Trimming took 0 bases from V and 1 from J; bases not matched to a gene: 6. The germline CDR1 and CDR2 sequences are SGHRS and YFSETQ. The CDR3 is CASSLGEGASNTEAFF. The CDR3 DNA sequence: TGCGCCAGCAGCTTGGGAGAGGGGGCGTCGAACACTGAAGCTTTCTTT.

The rearrangement uses TRBV2 and TRBJ2-3, with D perhaps matching TRBD2 (6 bases). Per the germline V gene, CDR1 is SNHLY and CDR2 is FYNNEI. Deletions cut 10 bases from V and 0 bases from J, with 17 bases between. This CDR3 spans 15 amino acids. Written as DNA, the CDR3 is TGTGCCACCACTCTTTGGGGGACTAGCACAGATACGCAGTATTTT. It is translated as CATTLWGTSTDTQYF.

This clonotype occurred many times. The gene calls are TRBV28 and TRBJ2-1, with TRBD2 matching 12 bases. CDR1 is MDHEN, CDR2 SYDVKM, per germline. Unmatched junction bases numbered 10, after V lost 4 bases and J lost 15 bases. This CDR3 comprises 14 residues. For the CDR3, the DNA is TGTGCCAGCAGTTCCGGGACTAGCGGGTCGTTGGGGTTCTTC. Amino acids: CASSSGTSGSLGFF. The full variable domain, completed using reference TRBV28 and TRBJ2-1, is DVKVTQSSRYLVKRTGEKVFLECVQDMDHENMFWYRQDPGLGLRLIYFSYDVKMKEKGDIPEGYSVSREKKERFSLILESASTNQTSMYLCASSSGTSGSLGFFGPGTRLTVL.

In this sample, this clonotype turned up many times. This chain uses TRBV19 with TRBJ2-1, with TRBD2 identical over 11 bases. The length of the CDR3 is 13 residues. V lost 11 bases and J lost 4; bases outside the gene matches: 4. CDR1 is LNHDA, CDR2 SQIVND, per germline (reference sequence). The CDR3 loop is CASGLADYNEQFF. The CDR3 DNA is TGTGCCTCGGGACTAGCGGATTACAATGAGCAGTTCTTC.

This clonotype came up many times. The rearrangement links TRBV27 to TRBJ2-7, with TRBD2 matching 12 bases. Germline CDR1 and CDR2: MNHEY and SMNVEV (reference sequence). The ends lost 5 bases at V and 8 bases at J; junction bases unmatched: 7. The CDR3 is 14 residues long. The CDR3 is CASSETSGSRQQYF. CDR3 bases: TGTGCCAGCAGTGAGACTAGCGGGAGTCGTCAGCAGTACTTC.

This clonotype was found many times. The chain uses TRBV27 and TRBJ2-7; no clear D. Deletions cut 5 bases from V and 4 bases from J, with 15 bases between. Germline-derived CDR1 and CDR2 are MNHEY and SMNVEV (reference sequence). CDR3 length: 14 amino acids. The CDR3 loop reads CASSPGLPIYEQYF. The CDR3 region has the DNA TGTGCCAGCAGTCCCGGGTTGCCGATATACGAGCAGTACTTC.